The clone carrying this T cell receptor beta chain has just one count. As yet, its antigen is unknown. The data were taken from a study of Ad26.COV2.S vaccination and SARS-CoV-2 variants. Assay: immunoSEQ multiplex PCR; the TCRdb copy retains only in-frame clones and omits some. The data contain about 330,000 clones, roughly 88% of them seen just once; the ten biggest clones take up 5.5%. Study findings and constraints: Substantial breadth was reportedly displayed by spike-specific CD8+ and CD4+ T cell responses after vaccination.

Treatment denoted: 19 received Ad26.COV2.S at low or high dose, single or two shots; several received placebo; per-sample allocation not given. Sampling took place 63 days after the first vaccine or placebo injection. The donor was a Boston adult aged 18-55 years. The origin of this receptor is a person aged 18-60 years who received the Ad26.COV2.S COVID-19 vaccine or a placebo. Sequenced here: peripheral blood, sampled in a trial of Ad26.COV2.S vaccine versus placebo.

For the CDR3, the DNA is TGCGCCAGCAGCTTGTCAGGGGCGTCAAGGATCACTGAAGCTTTCTTT. Amino acid sequence: CASSLSGASRITEAFF. V is TRBV5-1 and J is TRBJ1-1; D is perhaps TRBD1 (6 bases). In germline, CDR1 is SGHRS, CDR2 YFSETQ. This CDR3 spans 16 amino acids. Trimming removed 1 base from V and 4 bases from J, with 17 bases in between.